The rows below give T cell receptor beta chains drawn from one sample of a study of blood T cells in healthy people across ages. TCRdb recomputed calls from the 5' RACE reads with MiXCR, one row per CDR3 protein. The data show roughly 650,000 distinct CDR3 sequences, roughly 32% seen once. Sequencing was carried out using blood. The receptors derive from a woman aged 80 or over in good health. CDR3s include the opening cysteine and the closing phenylalanine or tryptophan. Fields, in order: D gene, clone size, J gene, V gene, CDR3 DNA, CDR3 protein. The D gene is left open where the match is weak. Size is stated for part of the rows, as once, few or many counts, or as a class when the clone is expanded.

>-|many|TRBJ1-1|TRBV5-6
TGTGCCAGCAGCCCCTTTGTGGGCCTGAACACTGAAGCTTTCTTT
CASSPFVGLNTEAFF
>-|-|TRBJ1-5|TRBV20-1
TGCAGTGCTAGCGACGGAAATTATCAGCCCCAGCATTTT
CSASDGNYQPQHF
>TRBD1|many|TRBJ2-3|TRBV12-3/TRBV12-4
TGTGCCAGCAGTCTAACAGGGGCCCGCACAGATACGCAGTATTTT
CASSLTGARTDTQYF
>-|many|TRBJ2-3|TRBV11-2
TGTGCCAGCAGCTTAGTCCTAGACACAGATACGCAGTATTTT
CASSLVLDTDTQYF
>-|many|TRBJ2-3|TRBV4-2
TGTGCCAGCAGCCAAGGACAGAGCACAGATACGCAGTATTTT
CASSQGQSTDTQYF
>-|few|TRBJ1-5|TRBV5-6
TGTGCCAGCAGCTTCGGGACTTCCCGCAATCAGCCCCAGCATTTT
CASSFGTSRNQPQHF
>TRBD1|few|TRBJ1-5|TRBV15
TGTGCCACCAGCAGAGCGGGTGACAGGGTGAATCAGCCCCAGCATTTT
CATSRAGDRVNQPQHF
>TRBD2|many|TRBJ2-3|TRBV20-1
TGCAGTGCCGGCCCGGGGGGAGGTACGCAGTATTTT
CSAGPGGGTQYF
>-|few|TRBJ1-1|TRBV9
TGTGCCAGCAGCGTAGCTACCGGGGGTGGGTATGAAGCTTTCTTT
CASSVATGGGYEAFF
>-|-|TRBJ1-1|TRBV6-6
TGTGCCAGCAGTTACGGCCGGTGGGGGACCACTGAAGCTTTCTTT
CASSYGRWGTTEAFF
>-|few|TRBJ1-1|TRBV3-1
TGTGCCAGCAGCCAAGATCTAAGGAGACAGGCGACCATGAACACTGAAGCTTTCTTT
CASSQDLRRQATMNTEAFF
>TRBD1|few|TRBJ2-1|TRBV7-2
TGTGCCAGCAGCCCCCGGGACAGGGAATACAATGAGCAGTTCTTC
CASSPRDREYNEQFF
>-|many|TRBJ1-2|TRBV6-1
TGTGCCAGCAGTTTTACCGGGACACCGGATGGCTACACCTTC
CASSFTGTPDGYTF
>TRBD1|few|TRBJ1-1|TRBV6-2/TRBV6-3
TGTGCCAGCAGATCAGGGGGCCCTAACACTGAAGCTTTCTTT
CASRSGGPNTEAFF
>TRBD2|-|TRBJ2-1|TRBV2
TGTGCCAGCAGACCGAACACGGGGGGGCCAAGTGAGCAGTTCTTC
CASRPNTGGPSEQFF
>TRBD1|-|TRBJ2-6|TRBV6-1
TGTGCCAGCAGTCCCACAGGGGTTAGCTCTGGGGCCAACGTCCGGACTTTT
CASSPTGVSSGANVRTF
>-|many|TRBJ2-3|TRBV7-2
TGTGCCAGCAGCTCGGGGACTAGCACAGATACGCAGTATTTT
CASSSGTSTDTQYF
>-|-|TRBJ2-3|TRBV10-2
TGCGCCAGCAGTGAATGGACAGCAGCTAGCACAGATACGCAGTATTTT
CASSEWTAASTDTQYF
>TRBD2|-|TRBJ2-3|TRBV20-1
TGCAGTGCTACCGGATCCCTAGCGGGGGGGCTCACAGATACGCAGTATTTT
CSATGSLAGGLTDTQYF
>-|many|TRBJ2-7|TRBV6-1
TGTGCCAGCAGTCGGGGATTCGGGACGCCCGAGCAGTACTTC
CASSRGFGTPEQYF
>-|few|TRBJ2-2|TRBV7-2
TGTGCCAGCAGCCAAGGGGGGGGCTACACCGGGGAGCTGTTTTTT
CASSQGGGYTGELFF
>TRBD1|many|TRBJ1-1|TRBV7-9
TGTGCCAGCAGCTCATGGCCGGGACAGGGGCCGAACACTGAAGCTTTCTTT
CASSSWPGQGPNTEAFF
>-|many|TRBJ1-5|TRBV4-3
TGCGCCAGCAGCCAAGATTGGGGCGGGCCTGGTCAGCCCCAGCATTTT
CASSQDWGGPGQPQHF
>-|many|TRBJ2-7|TRBV6-5
TGTGCCAGCATCCCATCCGGGACATCGTGGGAGCAGTACTTC
CASIPSGTSWEQYF